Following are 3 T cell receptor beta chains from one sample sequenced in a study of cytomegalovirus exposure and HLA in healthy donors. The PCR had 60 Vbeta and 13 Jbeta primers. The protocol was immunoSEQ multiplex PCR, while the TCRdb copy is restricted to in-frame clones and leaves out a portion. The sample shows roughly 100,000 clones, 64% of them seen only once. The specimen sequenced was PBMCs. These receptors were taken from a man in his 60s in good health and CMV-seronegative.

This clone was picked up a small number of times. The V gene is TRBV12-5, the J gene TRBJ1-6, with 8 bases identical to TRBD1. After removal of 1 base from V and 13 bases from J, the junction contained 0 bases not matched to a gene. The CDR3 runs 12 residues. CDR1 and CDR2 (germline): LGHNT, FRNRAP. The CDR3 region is CASGLGTGPLHF. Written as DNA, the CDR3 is TGTGCTAGTGGTTTGGGGACAGGGCCCCTCCACTTT.

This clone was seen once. The CDR3 sequence is CASTGTGNTIYF. DNA for the CDR3: TGTGCCAGTACAGGGACGGGAAACACCATATATTTT. The V call is TRBV2, the J call TRBJ1-3, with a weak D call TRBD1 (6 bases). The CDR3 is 12 amino acids. Germline V gives CDR1 SNHLY, CDR2 FYNNEI. V was shortened by 9 bases and J by 4 bases, with 10 bases between the two germline ends.

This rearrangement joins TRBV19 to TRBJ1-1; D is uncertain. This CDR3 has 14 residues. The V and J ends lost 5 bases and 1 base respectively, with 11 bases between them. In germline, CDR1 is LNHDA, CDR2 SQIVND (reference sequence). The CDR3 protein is CASSSVAWNTEAFF. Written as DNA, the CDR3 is TGTGCCAGTAGTTCTGTGGCTTGGAACACTGAAGCTTTCTTT.